Listed here are 24 T cell receptor beta chains from one sample, sequenced in a study of CD4 and CD8 cells across lung adenocarcinoma regions. A single record per CDR3 protein comes from TCRdb applying MiXCR to the PCR reads. The sample records just over 7,500 distinct CDR3 sequences, over 40% being singletons. Sequencing was carried out using CD8+ T cells from the center of a lung tumor. These receptors all come from a male donor with lung adenocarcinoma. The CD4 and CD8 labels of this study may be unreliable.

This rearrangement joins TRBV14 to TRBJ2-1; D call uncertain. The germline V and J ends were trimmed by 7 bases and 10 bases, with 23 bases remaining between them. Germline V gives CDR1 SGHDN, CDR2 FVKESK. CDR3 length: 15 residues. This CDR3 reads CASTANEDPVDEQFF. CDR3 DNA sequence: TGTGCCAGCACCGCCAATGAGGATCCTGTTGACGAGCAGTTCTTC.

The chain has TRBV6-5 and TRBJ2-5; the D is unclear. Looked up from germline, CDR1 is MNHEY and CDR2 is SVGAGI. V was clipped by 4 bases and J by 1 base, with 7 bases between them. This CDR3 region has 13 residues. In DNA, the CDR3 is TGTGCCAGCAGTTCCGAGATCCAAGAGACCCAGTACTTC. It encodes CASSSEIQETQYF.

This clonotype showed up just a few times. The chain links TRBV27 to TRBJ2-3, with D perhaps TRBD1 or TRBD2 (5 bases each). Trimming cost V 6 bases and J 4 bases, with 14 bases left between them. Per the germline V gene, CDR1 is MNHEY and CDR2 is SMNVEV (reference sequence). The CDR3 runs to 14 residues. Here the CDR3 reads CASSGTTRADTQYF. The CDR3 nucleotides read TGTGCCAGCAGCGGGACCACCCGGGCAGATACGCAGTATTTT.

The rearrangement uses TRBV6-1 and TRBJ2-3; D perhaps matches TRBD2 (6 bases). Between the trimmed V and J ends, which lost 7 bases and 2 bases, there was a span of 10 bases. This CDR3 contains 13 residues. From germline, CDR1 is MNHNS and CDR2 SASEGT. DNA of the CDR3: TGTGCCAGCACTGGCGGGAACACAGATACGCAGTATTTT. It codes for CASTGGNTDTQYF.

The chain is built from TRBV6-5 and TRBJ2-1; TRBD2 matches 7 bases. With V trimmed by 2 bases and J by 2 bases, 6 bases remained unmatched. Germline V gene sequence: CDR1 MNHEY, CDR2 SVGAGI. The CDR3 extends over 16 amino acids. This CDR3 reads CASSYRGVSTYNEQFF. The CDR3 DNA sequence: TGTGCCAGCAGTTACCGGGGGGTCAGCACCTACAATGAGCAGTTCTTC.

The V and J genes are TRBV6-1 and TRBJ2-3; D is unresolved. Germline CDR1 MNHNS, CDR2 SASEGT. V was pared by 1 base and J by 6 bases, with 11 bases between. The CDR3 is 14 amino acids. CDR3 loop: CASSEEIRSDTQYF. CDR3 coding DNA: TGTGCCAGCAGTGAAGAGATTCGCTCGGATACGCAGTATTTT.

This clonotype was detected only a few times. This chain connects TRBV14 to TRBJ2-1; 7 bases are a match to TRBD1. The CDR3 length is 15 residues. With V trimmed by 2 bases and J by 4 bases, 5 bases remained unmatched. Germline CDR1 and CDR2: SGHDN and FVKESK. CDR3 in DNA: TGTGCCAGCAGCCAACTTGGCAGGGGGTACAATGAGCAGTTCTTC. Translating it yields CASSQLGRGYNEQFF.

This clonotype was picked up many times. The chain carries TRBV6-5 and TRBJ2-1; 8 nucleotides agree with TRBD2. The CDR3 loop spans 16 amino acids. CDR1 MNHEY and CDR2 SVGAGI come from the germline V gene. The V and J ends lost 0 bases and 3 bases, in that order; junction bases with no gene match: 4. CDR3 in DNA: TGTGCCAGCAGTTACTCCAGCGGGAGCCTCTACAATGAGCAGTTCTTC. Translation: CASSYSSGSLYNEQFF.

The table lists this clonotype with many counts. The chain couples TRBV20-1 to TRBJ2-2; 7 bases line up with TRBD2. Looked up from germline, CDR1 is DFQATT and CDR2 is SNEGSKA (reference sequence). The CDR3 runs 13 residues. The ends lost 5 bases at V and 6 bases at J; junction bases unmatched: 6. CDR3 in amino acids: CSARPRGAGELFF. The CDR3 nucleotides read TGCAGTGCTCGTCCCCGGGGGGCCGGGGAGCTGTTTTTT.

This clonotype has a handful of counts. V gene TRBV27 combines with J gene TRBJ2-1; 13 nucleotides agree with TRBD2. The CDR3 sequence is 16 residues long. Trimming took 5 bases from V and 5 from J; bases not matched to a gene: 6. In germline, CDR1 is MNHEY, CDR2 SMNVEV (reference sequence). CDR3 coding DNA: TGTGCCAGCAGTCCACCGGGACTAGCGGGGAACAATGAGCAGTTCTTC. Amino acids: CASSPPGLAGNNEQFF.

A note on this clonotype: A much larger clone differs from this one at a single base, so this may be a read error. The chain carries TRBV10-1 and TRBJ2-4; D gene uncertain. Trimming left V 0 bases short and J 13 bases short, with 13 bases between. The CDR3 contains 13 residues. Germline V gene sequence: CDR1 WNHNN, CDR2 SYGVQD (reference sequence). The CDR3 is CASSESMNNEQYF. The CDR3 nucleotides read TGCGCCAGCAGTGAGTCGATGAACAATGAGCAGTACTTC.

This clonotype was picked up many times. The genes are TRBV14 and TRBJ2-2; 7 nucleotides align to TRBD1. The germline V gene has CDR1 SGHDN and CDR2 FVKESK. The V segment lost 0 bases and the J segment 4 bases; nucleotides outside the gene matches: 2. This CDR3 is built from 15 residues. CDR3 protein: CASSQERGRTGELFF. The CDR3 DNA is TGTGCCAGCAGCCAAGAGAGGGGGCGCACCGGGGAGCTGTTTTTT.

A word on this clonotype: Its ends do not fully match the called genes, so a read error is possible. The gene calls are TRBV6-1 and TRBJ1-1; TRBD1 might be the D (5 bases). The CDR3 is 15 residues long. Germline V gene data show CDR1 as MNHNS and CDR2 as SASEGT. CDR3 in DNA: TGTGCCAGCGGTGAGATGACAGCCATGAACACTGAAGCTTTCTTT. Translated: CASGEMTAMNTEAFF.

The genes are TRBV27 and TRBJ1-6; 7 positions match TRBD1. Germline loops: CDR1 MNHEY, CDR2 SMNVEV (reference sequence). The V and J ends lost 1 base and 6 bases, in that order; junction bases with no gene match: 3. The CDR3 covers 15 residues. CDR3 sequence: CASSLFTGANSPLHF. Here the CDR3 DNA reads TGTGCCAGCAGTTTATTTACAGGGGCTAATTCACCCCTCCACTTT.

This clonotype was detected once. The V gene is TRBV6-5, the J gene TRBJ2-5, with D possibly being TRBD1 or TRBD2 (5 bases each). The germline V gene has CDR1 MNHEY and CDR2 SVGAGI. The CDR3 totals 15 residues. The germline V and J ends were trimmed by 2 bases and 1 base, with 11 bases remaining between them. CDR3 residues: CASSYGAAAQETQYF. CDR3 nucleotide sequence: TGTGCCAGCAGTTACGGGGCAGCGGCCCAAGAGACCCAGTACTTC.

This clonotype was counted ten times or more. CDR3: CASGSEWREGQNEQFF. CDR3 nucleotides: TGTGCCAGCGGAAGCGAATGGCGGGAGGGCCAGAATGAGCAGTTCTTC. This chain uses TRBV12-3 or TRBV12-4 with TRBJ2-1, with 9 bases aligning to TRBD2. V lost 8 bases and J lost 7; bases outside the gene matches: 15. This CDR3 is built from 16 residues.

This clonotype was seen at least ten times. The rearrangement joins TRBV4-1 to TRBJ2-2; possibly TRBD2 for D (6 bases). This CDR3 contains 17 residues. The V gene's germline CDR1 is MGHRA and CDR2 YSYEKL. The V end lost 6 bases, the J end lost 1 base, and 18 bases lay between the germline ends. CDR3: CASRPRPGLGNTGELFF. The CDR3 DNA is TGCGCCAGCAGACCACGACCGGGACTGGGGAACACCGGGGAGCTGTTTTTT.

This clonotype was detected only a few times. The genes are TRBV27 and TRBJ2-1, with TRBD2 matching 9 bases. CDR1 and CDR2 (germline): MNHEY, SMNVEV (reference sequence). With V trimmed by 5 bases and J by 4 bases, 6 bases remained unmatched. CDR3 size: 15 residues. The CDR3, as DNA: TGTGCCAGCAGTCTCGTGGCGGGAGGGTACAATGAGCAGTTCTTC. Amino acids: CASSLVAGGYNEQFF.

V usage is TRBV5-4 and J usage is TRBJ2-3, with 9 bases that match TRBD2. V trimming: 2 bases; J trimming: 4 bases; junction bases outside the gene matches: 14. Germline-derived CDR1 and CDR2 are SGHNT and YYREEE (reference sequence). The CDR3 extends over 18 amino acids. The CDR3: CASSLGGVSGGPSDTQYF. CDR3 in DNA: TGTGCCAGCAGCTTAGGGGGCGTGAGCGGGGGGCCTTCAGATACGCAGTATTTT.

This clonotype appeared many times. V usage is TRBV27 and J usage is TRBJ2-5; the match to TRBD2 covers 8 bases. Germline V CDR1 and CDR2: MNHEY, SMNVEV (reference sequence). J was trimmed by 5 bases and V by 8 bases; bases with no gene match: 4. The CDR3 is made up of 12 amino acids. The CDR3 spells CASQGLGETQYF. As DNA, the CDR3 is TGTGCCAGCCAGGGACTAGGTGAGACCCAGTACTTC.

The chain carries TRBV6-1 and TRBJ1-1, with D unclear. This CDR3 is 12 amino acids long. The V end lost 6 bases, the J end lost 0 bases, and 5 bases lay between the germline ends. Looked up from germline, CDR1 is MNHNS and CDR2 is SASEGT. This chain's CDR3 is CASSWVNTEAFF. As DNA, the CDR3 is TGTGCCAGCAGCTGGGTGAACACTGAAGCTTTCTTT.

This clonotype was detected a few times. The rearrangement links TRBV25-1 to TRBJ2-6; either TRBD1 or TRBD2 may supply D (7 bases each). Trimming shortened V by 5 bases and J by 4 bases, and 15 bases separated the two germline ends. Germline V gene lookup returns CDR1 MGHDK and CDR2 SYGVNS. The CDR3 has 16 residues. This chain's CDR3 is CASSLQGGYGANVLTF. Written as DNA, the CDR3 is TGTGCCAGCAGTTTGCAGGGGGGGTACGGGGCCAACGTCCTGACTTTC.

This chain links TRBV27 with TRBJ2-5, with 15 bases matching TRBD2. Germline trimming cut 4 bases from V and 7 bases from J; bases unmatched to any gene: 10. Germline V lookup: CDR1 MNHEY, CDR2 SMNVEV (reference sequence). The CDR3 is 17 residues long. Here the CDR3 reads CASSSPGLAGGSGTQYF. The CDR3 coding sequence is TGTGCCAGCAGTTCCCCGGGACTAGCGGGGGGTTCAGGGACCCAGTACTTC.

This clonotype was counted only a few times. CDR3 bases: TGTGCCAGCAGCCAAGTATATCTGGGGGGGGGGGTAGGGGAGACCCAGTACTTC. Protein: CASSQVYLGGGVGETQYF. The V and J genes are TRBV3-1 and TRBJ2-5, with TRBD2 matching over 7 bases. V shed 1 base and J 5 bases; nucleotides not matched to a gene: 16. This CDR3 comprises 18 residues. Germline values: CDR1 LGHDT, CDR2 YNNKEL (reference sequence).